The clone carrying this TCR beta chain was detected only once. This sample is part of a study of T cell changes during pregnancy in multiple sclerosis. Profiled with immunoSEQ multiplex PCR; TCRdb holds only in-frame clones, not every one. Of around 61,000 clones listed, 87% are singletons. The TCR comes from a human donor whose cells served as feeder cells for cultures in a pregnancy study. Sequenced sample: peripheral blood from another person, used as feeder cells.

The CDR3 loop is CASSTHSYGYTF. CDR3 bases: TGTGCCAGTAGTACCCACAGCTATGGCTACACCTTC. The rearrangement links TRBV19 to TRBJ1-2, with D unresolved. Between the trimmed V and J ends, which lost 4 bases and 4 bases, there was a span of 7 bases. The CDR3 loop spans 12 amino acids. Per germline, CDR1 LNHDA and CDR2 SQIVND (reference sequence).